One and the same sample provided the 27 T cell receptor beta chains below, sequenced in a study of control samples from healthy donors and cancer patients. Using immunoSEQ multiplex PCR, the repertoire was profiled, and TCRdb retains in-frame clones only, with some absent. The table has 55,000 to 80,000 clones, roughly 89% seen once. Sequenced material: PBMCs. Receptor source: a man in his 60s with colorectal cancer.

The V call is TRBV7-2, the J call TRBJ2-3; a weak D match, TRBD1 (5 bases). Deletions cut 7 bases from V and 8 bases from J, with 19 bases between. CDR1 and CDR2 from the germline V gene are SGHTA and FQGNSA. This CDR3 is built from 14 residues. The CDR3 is CASTLGAAQSTQYF. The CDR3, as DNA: TGTGCCAGCACCCTAGGGGCAGCCCAGAGTACGCAGTATTTT.

The CDR3 loop reads CASSWGSGLGAFF. In nucleotides, the CDR3 is TGTGCCAGCAGCTGGGGTAGTGGTTTGGGGGCTTTCTTT. V gene TRBV5-5 combines with J gene TRBJ1-1, with no clear D. The CDR3 is 13 amino acids. Germline lookup yields CDR1 SGHKS and CDR2 YYEKEE (reference sequence). Trimming cost V 3 bases and J 11 bases, with 17 bases left between them.

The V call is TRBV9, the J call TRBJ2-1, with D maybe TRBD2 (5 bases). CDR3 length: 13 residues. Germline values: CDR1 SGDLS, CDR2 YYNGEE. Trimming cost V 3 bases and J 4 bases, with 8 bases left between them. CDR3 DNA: TGTGCCAGCAGCGCCCGAGGGTACAATGAGCAGTTCTTC. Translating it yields CASSARGYNEQFF.

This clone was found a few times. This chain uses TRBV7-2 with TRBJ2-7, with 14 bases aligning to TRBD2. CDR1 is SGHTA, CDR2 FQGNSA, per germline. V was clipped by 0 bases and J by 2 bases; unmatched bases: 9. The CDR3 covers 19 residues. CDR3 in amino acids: CASSLAAFRGLAGAYEQYF. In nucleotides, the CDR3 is TGTGCCAGCAGCTTAGCGGCGTTTCGGGGACTAGCGGGAGCCTACGAGCAGTACTTC.

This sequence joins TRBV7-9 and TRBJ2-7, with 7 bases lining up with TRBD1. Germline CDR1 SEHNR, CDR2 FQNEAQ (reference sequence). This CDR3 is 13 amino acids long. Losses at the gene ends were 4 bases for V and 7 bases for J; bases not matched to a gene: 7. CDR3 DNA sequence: TGTGCCAGCAGCTCCAGGGGGTTGGGGGAGCAGTACTTC. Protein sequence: CASSSRGLGEQYF.

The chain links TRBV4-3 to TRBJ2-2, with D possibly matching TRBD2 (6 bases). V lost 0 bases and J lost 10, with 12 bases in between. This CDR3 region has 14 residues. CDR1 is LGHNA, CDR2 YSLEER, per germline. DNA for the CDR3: TGCGCCAGCAGCCAAGAAGTTGGGGGGATGGAGCTGTTTTTT. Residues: CASSQEVGGMELFF.

This CDR3 is CASSPQWGPSDTQYF. Here the CDR3 DNA reads TGTGCCAGCTCACCACAGTGGGGCCCGTCCGATACGCAGTATTTT. The chain couples TRBV18 to TRBJ2-3; a possible D gene is TRBD1 (5 bases). Trimming took 1 base from V and 6 from J, leaving 14 bases between them. CDR3 size: 15 residues. Germline CDR1 KGHSH, CDR2 LQKENI.

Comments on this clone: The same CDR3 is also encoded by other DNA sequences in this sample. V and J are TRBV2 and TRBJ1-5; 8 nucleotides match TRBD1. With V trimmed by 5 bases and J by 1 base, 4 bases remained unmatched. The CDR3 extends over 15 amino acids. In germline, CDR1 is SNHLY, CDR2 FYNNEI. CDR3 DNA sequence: TGTGCCAGCAGTCGACAGGGGAACAGCAATCAGCCCCAGCATTTT. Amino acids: CASSRQGNSNQPQHF.

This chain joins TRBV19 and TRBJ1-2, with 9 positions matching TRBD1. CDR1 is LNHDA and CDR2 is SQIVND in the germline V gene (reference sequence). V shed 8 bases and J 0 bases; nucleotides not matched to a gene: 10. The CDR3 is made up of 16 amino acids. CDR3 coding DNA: TGTGCCAGTCACACAGGGGGCGAGGTTGCTAACTATGGCTACACCTTC. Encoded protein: CASHTGGEVANYGYTF.

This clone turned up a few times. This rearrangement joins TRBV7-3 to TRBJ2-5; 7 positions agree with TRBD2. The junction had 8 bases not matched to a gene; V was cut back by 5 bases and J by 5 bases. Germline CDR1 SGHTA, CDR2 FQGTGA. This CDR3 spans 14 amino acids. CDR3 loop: CASSPKGGRETQYF. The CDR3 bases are TGTGCCAGCAGCCCCAAGGGAGGGAGGGAGACCCAGTACTTC.

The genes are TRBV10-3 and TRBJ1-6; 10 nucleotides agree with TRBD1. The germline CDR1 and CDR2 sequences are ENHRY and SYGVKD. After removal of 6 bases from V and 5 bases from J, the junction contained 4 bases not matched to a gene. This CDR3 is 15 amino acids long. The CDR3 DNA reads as TGTGCCATCAGGGGGACAGGGGAGGATAATTCACCCCTCCACTTT. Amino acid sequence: CAIRGTGEDNSPLHF.

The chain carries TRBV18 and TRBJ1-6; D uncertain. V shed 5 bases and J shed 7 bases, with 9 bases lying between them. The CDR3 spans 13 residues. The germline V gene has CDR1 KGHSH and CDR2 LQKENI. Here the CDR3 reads CASSMDGNSPLHF. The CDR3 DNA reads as TGTGCCAGCTCAATGGACGGGAATTCACCCCTCCACTTT.

CDR3 sequence reads: CASSRGGSYEQYF. Here the CDR3 DNA reads TGTGCCAGCAGCCGCGGGGGTTCGTACGAGCAGTACTTC. The chain joins TRBV5-6 to TRBJ2-7; TRBD2 agrees at 7 bases. The CDR3 is 13 residues long. V shed 4 bases and J 4 bases; nucleotides not matched to a gene: 5. CDR1 and CDR2 from the germline V gene are SGHDT and YYEEEE.

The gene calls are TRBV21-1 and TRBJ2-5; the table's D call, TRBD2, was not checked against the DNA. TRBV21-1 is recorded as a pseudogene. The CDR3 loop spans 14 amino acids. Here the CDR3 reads CASSQRGRGETQYF. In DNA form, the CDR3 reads TGTGCCAGCAGCCAAAGGGGGAGGGGAGAGACCCAGTACTTC.

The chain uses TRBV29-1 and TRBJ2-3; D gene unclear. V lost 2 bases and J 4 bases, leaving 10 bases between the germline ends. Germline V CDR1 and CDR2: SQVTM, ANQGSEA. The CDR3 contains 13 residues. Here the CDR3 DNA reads TGCAGCGTTGAACTCAGGTTTGCAGATACGCAGTATTTT. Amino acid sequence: CSVELRFADTQYF.

The CDR3 coding sequence is TGTGCCAGCTCACCGGAACGGCCATCCTACGAGCAGTACTTC. It specifies CASSPERPSYEQYF. The rearrangement links TRBV18 to TRBJ2-7; D is unclear. Germline V lookup: CDR1 KGHSH, CDR2 LQKENI. V was pared by 3 bases and J by 1 base, with 10 bases between. The CDR3 sequence is 14 residues long.

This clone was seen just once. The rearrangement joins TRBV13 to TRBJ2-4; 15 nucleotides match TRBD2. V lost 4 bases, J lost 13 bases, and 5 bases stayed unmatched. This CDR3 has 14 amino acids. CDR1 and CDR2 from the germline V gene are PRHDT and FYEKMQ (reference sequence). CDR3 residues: CASSSGTSGGLQYF. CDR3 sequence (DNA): TGTGCCAGCAGCTCCGGGACTAGCGGGGGGTTACAGTACTTC.

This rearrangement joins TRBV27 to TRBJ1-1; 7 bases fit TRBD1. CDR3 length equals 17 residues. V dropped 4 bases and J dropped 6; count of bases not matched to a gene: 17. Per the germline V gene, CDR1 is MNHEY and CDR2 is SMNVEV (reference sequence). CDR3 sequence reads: CASSSAAGGQWMAEAFF. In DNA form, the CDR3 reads TGTGCCAGCAGTTCGGCAGCAGGGGGTCAGTGGATGGCTGAAGCTTTCTTT.

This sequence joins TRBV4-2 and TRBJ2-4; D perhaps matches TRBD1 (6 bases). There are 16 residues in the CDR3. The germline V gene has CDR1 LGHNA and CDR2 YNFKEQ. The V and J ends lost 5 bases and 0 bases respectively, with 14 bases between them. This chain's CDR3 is CASSSRQALAKNIQYF. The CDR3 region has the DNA TGTGCCAGCAGCTCCAGACAGGCCCTAGCCAAAAACATTCAGTACTTC.

The CDR3 sequence: CASSPGSWGYTF. In nucleotides, the CDR3 is TGTGCCAGCAGCCCCGGCAGTTGGGGCTACACCTTC. The chain combines TRBV6-2 or TRBV6-3 with TRBJ1-2; the D is unclear. From germline, CDR1 is MNHEY and CDR2 SVGEGT. V lost 6 bases to trimming and J lost 8 bases, with 13 bases between them. The CDR3 is made up of 12 amino acids.

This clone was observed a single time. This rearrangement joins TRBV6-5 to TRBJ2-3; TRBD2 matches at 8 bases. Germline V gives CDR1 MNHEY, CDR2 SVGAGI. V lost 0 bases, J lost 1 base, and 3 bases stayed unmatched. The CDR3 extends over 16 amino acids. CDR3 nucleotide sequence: TGTGCCAGCAGTTACTCGAACGGGAGGGGCACAGATACGCAGTATTTT. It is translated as CASSYSNGRGTDTQYF.

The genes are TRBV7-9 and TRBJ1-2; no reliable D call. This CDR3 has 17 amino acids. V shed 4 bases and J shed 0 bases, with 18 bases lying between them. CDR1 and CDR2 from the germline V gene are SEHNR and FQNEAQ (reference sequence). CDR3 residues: CASSSEGLSAANYGYTF. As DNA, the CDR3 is TGTGCCAGCAGCTCAGAAGGACTGTCCGCAGCTAACTATGGCTACACCTTC.

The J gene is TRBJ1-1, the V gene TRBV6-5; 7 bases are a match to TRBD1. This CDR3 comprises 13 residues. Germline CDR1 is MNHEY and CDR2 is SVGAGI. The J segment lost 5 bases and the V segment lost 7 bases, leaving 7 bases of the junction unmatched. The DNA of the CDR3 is TGTGCCAGCAAACCGACAGGGAGGACTGAAGCTTTCTTT. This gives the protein CASKPTGRTEAFF.

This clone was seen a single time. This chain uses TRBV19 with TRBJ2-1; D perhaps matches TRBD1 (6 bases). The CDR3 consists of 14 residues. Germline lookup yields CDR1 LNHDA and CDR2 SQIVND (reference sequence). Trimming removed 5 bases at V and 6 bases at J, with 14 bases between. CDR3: CASSLQGWGNEQFF. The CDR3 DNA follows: TGTGCCAGTAGTCTACAGGGCTGGGGCAATGAGCAGTTCTTC. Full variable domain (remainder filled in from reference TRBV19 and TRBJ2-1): DGGITQSPKYLFRKEGQNVTLSCEQNLNHDAMYWYRQDPGQGLRLIYYSQIVNDFQKGDIAEGYSVSREKKESFPLTVTSAQKNPTAFYLCASSLQGWGNEQFFGPGTRLTVL.

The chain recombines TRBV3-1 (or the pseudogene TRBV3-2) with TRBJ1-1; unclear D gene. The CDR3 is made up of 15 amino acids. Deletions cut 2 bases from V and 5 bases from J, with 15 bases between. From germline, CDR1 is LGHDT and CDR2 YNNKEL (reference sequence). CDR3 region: CASSQSVALTTEAFF. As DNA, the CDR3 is TGTGCCAGCAGCCAATCGGTGGCTTTGACAACTGAAGCTTTCTTT.

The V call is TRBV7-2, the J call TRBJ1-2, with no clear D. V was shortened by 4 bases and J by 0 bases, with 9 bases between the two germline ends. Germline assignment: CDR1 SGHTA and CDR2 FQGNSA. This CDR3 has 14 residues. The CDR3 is CASSSGWPNYGYTF. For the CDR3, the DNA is TGTGCCAGCAGCTCCGGGTGGCCTAACTATGGCTACACCTTC.

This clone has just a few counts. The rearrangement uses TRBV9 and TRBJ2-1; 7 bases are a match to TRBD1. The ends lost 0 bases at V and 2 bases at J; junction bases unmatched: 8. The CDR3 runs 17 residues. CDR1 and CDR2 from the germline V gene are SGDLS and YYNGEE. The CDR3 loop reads CASSVGYGDSTYNEQFF. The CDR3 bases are TGTGCCAGCAGCGTAGGATATGGGGACAGCACCTACAATGAGCAGTTCTTC.